The next 2 T cell receptor beta chains were all read from a single sample in a study of blood T cell repertoires in COVID-19 (dated by TCRdb to the early 2020s). Library creation used the immunoSEQ multiplex PCR assay. TCRdb stores this immuneACCESS table with in-frame sequences only. Part of the clones is absent; in the studies checked, under half of the shortfall reflects unresolved V genes, and no reason is known for the rest. Across this sample there are approximately 80,000 clones, with 78% seen only once. The ten largest make up 15% of the sample. Sample: peripheral blood. Receptors were obtained from a human donor in a cohort sampled during active COVID-19.

The table lists this clone with a count of one. The rearrangement links TRBV7-9 to TRBJ2-3; maybe TRBD1 (7 bases). CDR1 is SEHNR, CDR2 FQNEAQ, per germline (reference sequence). CDR3 length: 16 residues. The V and J ends lost 8 bases and 4 bases respectively, with 22 bases between them. The CDR3 reads CASQQRRGRKADTQYF. The CDR3, as DNA: TGTGCCAGCCAACAGAGGAGGGGGCGAAAGGCAGATACGCAGTATTTT.

The chain uses TRBV4-1 and TRBJ1-5, with D unresolved. Trimming cost V 0 bases and J 0 bases, with 12 bases left between them. CDR1 is MGHRA, CDR2 YSYEKL, per germline. The CDR3 length is 17 residues. CDR3 loop: CASSQDVFLSSNQPQHF. DNA for the CDR3: TGCGCCAGCAGCCAAGATGTTTTCCTGTCTAGCAATCAGCCCCAGCATTTT.